This is a list of T cell receptor beta chains from one sample in a study of T cell repertoires in cytomegalovirus infection. TCRdb re-called the reads with MiXCR, one entry per CDR3 protein. The sample records about 920,000 distinct CDR3 sequences, less than 35% being singletons. No cognate antigen is known for these TCRs. Sequences were derived from cultured CD8+ T cells from PBMCs, sampled from culture after CMV antigen stimulation. The source of these receptors is a human donor in good health (CMV status not recorded). Some clones in this sample may be carry-over from other donors' samples. Both conserved end residues are part of each CDR3. D genes are given only for firm matches. Clone size is shown for a subset of rows, as once, few, many or a class of expanded clone.

>TRBV6-5|.|TRBJ1-1|.
CASRLGGQTNTEAFF
TGTGCCAGCAGACTGGGGGGACAAACGAACACTGAAGCTTTCTTT
>TRBV6-2/TRBV6-3|.|TRBJ2-1|.
CTSSYPGEQFF
TGTACCAGCAGTTACCCGGGAGAGCAGTTCTTC
>TRBV6-6|TRBD1|TRBJ1-5|.
CASSYYRDRVSNQPQHF
TGTGCCAGCAGTTACTATAGGGACAGGGTAAGCAATCAGCCCCAGCATTTT
>TRBV29-1|.|TRBJ1-1|.
CSVGVVGEAFF
TGCAGCGTTGGTGTGGTGGGGGAAGCTTTCTTT
>TRBV27|TRBD2|TRBJ2-3|.
CASSLRAGGRVDTQYF
TGTGCCAGCAGTTTACGGGCGGGGGGGCGAGTAGATACGCAGTATTTT
>TRBV5-6|.|TRBJ1-4|.
CASSPWGGATNEKRFF
TGTGCCAGCAGCCCTTGGGGCGGAGCAACTAATGAAAAACGGTTTTTT
>TRBV7-9|TRBD1|TRBJ1-2|few
CASSLAEQGAIGYTF
TGTGCCAGCAGCTTAGCGGAACAGGGGGCGATTGGCTACACCTTC
>TRBV19|.|TRBJ2-3|.
CASSIYSSSTDTQYF
TGTGCCAGTAGTATATACAGTTCTAGCACAGATACGCAGTATTTT
>TRBV7-8|TRBD1|TRBJ1-1|few
CASSLVGQGGTEAFF
TGTGCCAGCAGCTTAGTGGGACAGGGTGGCACTGAAGCTTTCTTT
>TRBV12-3/TRBV12-4|.|TRBJ2-1|many
CASSRSLYNEQFF
TGTGCCAGCAGTCGGTCACTTTACAATGAGCAGTTCTTC
>TRBV6-2/TRBV6-3|TRBD1|TRBJ2-1|.
CASSRDRDPYNEQFF
TGTGCCAGCAGCCGGGACAGGGACCCCTACAATGAGCAGTTCTTC
>TRBV7-9|.|TRBJ2-5|.
CASSSPGAKETQYF
TGTGCCAGCAGCTCCCCGGGAGCCAAAGAGACCCAGTACTTC
>TRBV25-1|TRBD1|TRBJ2-1|few
CASSQQGLGRGWDNEQFF
TGTGCCAGCAGTCAACAGGGGTTGGGAAGAGGGTGGGACAATGAGCAGTTCTTC
>TRBV12-3/TRBV12-4|TRBD1|TRBJ2-7|few
CASSHRGVYEQYF
TGTGCCAGCAGTCACAGGGGAGTCTACGAGCAGTACTTC
>TRBV7-9|TRBD1|TRBJ2-1|.
CASSLGGAGTGRRNEQFF
TGTGCCAGCAGCTTAGGAGGGGCCGGGACAGGGCGGCGAAATGAGCAGTTCTTC
>TRBV19|.|TRBJ2-5|.
CASSSPQGRRETQYF
TGTGCCAGTAGTTCTCCCCAGGGGCGGCGGGAGACCCAGTACTTC
>TRBV6-2/TRBV6-3|.|TRBJ2-1|.
CASKPQGRNNEQFF
TGTGCCAGCAAGCCACAGGGGAGGAACAATGAGCAGTTCTTC
>TRBV7-2|TRBD1|TRBJ2-3|many
CASSWTRGLGTDTQYF
TGTGCCAGCAGCTGGACCAGGGGGTTGGGCACAGATACGCAGTATTTT
>TRBV27|.|TRBJ1-2|.
CASSLSRGGTPGGYTF
TGTGCCAGCAGTTTATCGAGGGGAGGGACCCCCGGGGGCTACACCTTC
>TRBV19|.|TRBJ1-4|.
CASSLSRGKANEKLFF
TGTGCCAGTAGTCTCTCCCGTGGGAAGGCTAATGAAAAACTGTTTTTT
>TRBV25-1|TRBD1|TRBJ1-1|few
CASSARRSTGEAEAFF
TGTGCCAGCAGTGCCCGAAGAAGTACAGGGGAGGCCGAAGCTTTCTTT
>TRBV19|TRBD1|TRBJ1-5|.
CASRGIWEGANQPQHF
TGTGCCAGTAGAGGTATTTGGGAGGGGGCGAATCAGCCCCAGCATTTT
>TRBV3-1|TRBD2|TRBJ2-1|.
CASRMELRGAGDYNEQFF
TGTGCCAGCAGGATGGAGTTGAGGGGAGCGGGGGATTACAATGAGCAGTTCTTC
>TRBV7-9|.|TRBJ1-4|.
CASSPDWEGTNEKLFF
TGTGCCAGCAGCCCCGACTGGGAAGGAACTAATGAAAAACTGTTTTTT
>TRBV20-1|.|TRBJ1-5|.
CSARSQNSNQPQHF
TGCAGTGCTAGGTCGCAGAATAGCAATCAGCCCCAGCATTTT
>TRBV11-2|.|TRBJ1-1|many
CASSFGYDSFYPEMNTEAFF
TGTGCCAGCAGCTTCGGATACGACAGTTTTTACCCCGAGATGAACACTGAAGCTTTCTTT
>TRBV6-2/TRBV6-3|TRBD1|TRBJ2-1|many
CASSSTTGVFNEQFF
TGTGCCAGCAGTTCTACGACAGGGGTCTTCAATGAGCAGTTCTTC
>TRBV27|.|TRBJ1-1|.
CASSSGLLTARNTEAFF
TGTGCCAGCAGTTCCGGCCTCCTGACAGCCAGGAACACTGAAGCTTTCTTT
>TRBV7-9|TRBD2|TRBJ2-5|.
CASSPAGTSRTETQYF
TGTGCCAGCAGCCCGGCGGGGACTAGCAGAACAGAGACCCAGTACTTC
>TRBV7-9|.|TRBJ2-2|.
CASSSPQGLNTGELFF
TGTGCCAGCAGCTCCCCCCAGGGGTTGAACACCGGGGAGCTGTTTTTT
>TRBV4-1|TRBD2|TRBJ2-1|few
CASSQWGGGNEQFF
TGTGCCAGCAGCCAATGGGGGGGGGGCAATGAGCAGTTCTTC
>TRBV7-9|.|TRBJ1-2|.
CASSSGTQNHGYTF
TGTGCCAGCAGCTCCGGGACACAGAACCATGGCTACACCTTC
>TRBV27|.|TRBJ2-7|few
CASSFGGRVYEQYF
TGTGCCAGCAGTTTCGGGGGGCGCGTCTACGAGCAGTACTTC
>TRBV2|.|TRBJ2-7|.
CASSGPESSYEQYF
TGTGCCAGCAGTGGCCCCGAAAGTAGCTACGAGCAGTACTTC
>TRBV9|.|TRBJ1-2|.
CASSVDPTSGLIFNYGYTF
TGTGCCAGCAGCGTAGACCCCACAAGTGGGCTTATCTTTAACTATGGCTACACCTTC
>TRBV4-2|.|TRBJ1-1|.
CASSPGGGKTEAFF
TGTGCCAGCAGCCCTGGGGGGGGTAAGACTGAAGCTTTCTTT
>TRBV27|.|TRBJ1-6|.
CASSERPRLSHSPLHF
TGTGCCAGCAGTGAACGCCCACGGTTATCCCATTCACCCCTCCACTTT
>TRBV12-3/TRBV12-4|.|TRBJ1-5|many
CASSPGRGGEQPQHF
TGTGCCAGCAGTCCCGGGAGGGGGGGCGAACAGCCCCAGCATTTT
>TRBV7-6|.|TRBJ2-7|many
CASSRSGPSYEQYF
TGTGCCAGCAGCCGATCCGGGCCTTCCTACGAGCAGTACTTC
>TRBV7-2|.|TRBJ1-2|many
CASSLAVYSGANYGYTF
TGTGCCAGCAGCTTAGCAGTCTACTCGGGGGCTAACTATGGCTACACCTTC
>TRBV7-6|.|TRBJ2-3|many
CASSITGGQEDTQYF
TGTGCCAGCAGCATAACGGGGGGCCAGGAGGATACGCAGTATTTT
>TRBV12-5|TRBD1|TRBJ2-2|few
CASGLSSTGVNTGELFF
TGTGCTAGTGGTTTGTCGTCGACAGGGGTAAACACCGGGGAGCTGTTTTTT
>TRBV7-9|.|TRBJ1-1|few
CASSDRDKLREAFF
TGTGCCAGCAGCGATCGGGACAAGTTGAGAGAAGCTTTCTTT
>TRBV12-5|.|TRBJ1-1|.
CASLNGNTEAFF
TGTGCTAGTCTAAACGGGAACACTGAAGCTTTCTTT
>TRBV27|TRBD1|TRBJ2-7|.
CASSRDEQGVLGYEQYF
TGTGCCAGCAGTCGCGACGAACAGGGGGTATTGGGGTACGAGCAGTACTTC
>TRBV6-6|.|TRBJ1-1|few
CASLETLSTEAFF
TGTGCCAGCCTGGAGACCCTGAGCACTGAAGCTTTCTTT
>TRBV27|.|TRBJ2-7|once
CASSLGGRGPYEQYF
TGTGCCAGCAGTTTAGGAGGCAGGGGTCCCTACGAGCAGTACTTC
>TRBV7-6|.|TRBJ2-2|few
CASKRFEAVRAGELFF
TGTGCCAGCAAAAGATTCGAGGCGGTTCGCGCCGGGGAGCTGTTTTTT
>TRBV20-1|TRBD1|TRBJ2-7|few
CSASDPGQISYEQYF
TGCAGTGCTAGCGACCCGGGACAGATTTCCTACGAGCAGTACTTC
>TRBV6-6|.|TRBJ1-3|.
CASSYRPGGKSGNTINF
TGTGCCAGCAGTTACCGCCCCGGGGGAAAAAGTGGAAACACCATAAATTTT
>TRBV6-6|.|TRBJ1-2|.
CASSVEAEANYGYTF
TGTGCCAGCAGTGTTGAGGCGGAAGCTAACTATGGCTACACCTTC
>TRBV19|.|TRBJ1-1|.
CASSSRTDMNTEAFF
TGTGCCAGTAGTTCCCGGACTGACATGAACACTGAAGCTTTCTTT
>TRBV7-9|.|TRBJ1-5|few
CASSQLRDQPQHF
TGTGCCAGCAGCCAACTCCGGGATCAGCCCCAGCATTTT
>TRBV6-6|.|TRBJ2-1|.
CASSYSAGTGEQFF
TGTGCCAGCAGTTACTCCGCGGGAACAGGTGAGCAGTTCTTC
>TRBV12-3/TRBV12-4|.|TRBJ2-3|few
CASSLAVPEVDTQYF
TGTGCCAGCAGTTTAGCGGTCCCCGAGGTGGATACGCAGTATTTT
>TRBV7-9|.|TRBJ2-5|few
CASSLSDGPLGDF
TGTGCCAGCAGCTTGTCGGACGGACCGTTGGGTGACTTC
>TRBV2|.|TRBJ2-3|.
CASTLRTDTQYF
TGTGCCAGCACCCTGAGGACAGATACGCAGTATTTT